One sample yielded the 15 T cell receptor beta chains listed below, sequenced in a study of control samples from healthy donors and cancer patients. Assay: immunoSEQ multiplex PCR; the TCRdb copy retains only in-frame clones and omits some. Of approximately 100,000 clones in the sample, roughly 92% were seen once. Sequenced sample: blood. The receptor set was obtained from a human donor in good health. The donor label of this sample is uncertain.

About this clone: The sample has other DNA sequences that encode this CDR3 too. CDR3 in amino acids: CASSSGQGTDTQYF. CDR3 coding DNA: TGCGCCAGCAGCTCCGGACAGGGAACAGATACGCAGTATTTT. The V and J genes are TRBV5-1 and TRBJ2-3, with 8 positions matching TRBD1. The J segment lost 3 bases and the V segment lost 3 bases, leaving 3 bases of the junction unmatched. CDR1 and CDR2 (germline): SGHRS, YFSETQ. The CDR3 loop spans 14 amino acids. The whole variable domain, remainder taken from reference TRBV5-1 and TRBJ2-3, is KAGVTQTPRYLIKTRGQQVTLSCSPISGHRSVSWYQQTPGQGLQFLFEYFSETQRNKGNFPGRFSGRQFSNSRSEMNVSTLELGDSALYLCASSSGQGTDTQYFGPGTRLTVL.

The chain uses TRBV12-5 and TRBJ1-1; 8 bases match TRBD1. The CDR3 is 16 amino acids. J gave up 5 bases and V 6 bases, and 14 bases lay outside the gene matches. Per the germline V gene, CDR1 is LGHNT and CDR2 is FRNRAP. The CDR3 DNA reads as TGTGCTAGTGGCCGAAAGATGGACAGGGATCATACTGAAGCTTTCTTT. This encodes CASGRKMDRDHTEAFF.

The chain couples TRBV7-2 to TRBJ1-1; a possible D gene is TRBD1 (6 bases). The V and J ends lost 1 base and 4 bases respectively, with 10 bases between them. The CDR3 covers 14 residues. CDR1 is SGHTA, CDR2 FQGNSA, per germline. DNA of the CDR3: TGTGCCAGCAGCTTAGACAGGGTTAGCACTGAAGCTTTCTTT. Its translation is CASSLDRVSTEAFF.

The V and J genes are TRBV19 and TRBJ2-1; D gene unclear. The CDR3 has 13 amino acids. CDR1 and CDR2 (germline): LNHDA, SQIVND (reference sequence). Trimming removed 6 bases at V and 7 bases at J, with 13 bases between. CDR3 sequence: CASSSTGGNEQFF. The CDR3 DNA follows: TGTGCCAGTAGCTCTACCGGTGGGAATGAGCAGTTCTTC.

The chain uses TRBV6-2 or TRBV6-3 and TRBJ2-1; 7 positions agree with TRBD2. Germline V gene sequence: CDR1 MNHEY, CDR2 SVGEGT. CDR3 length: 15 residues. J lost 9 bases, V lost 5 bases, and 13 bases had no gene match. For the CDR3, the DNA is TGTGCCAGCAGTCGCCGCGGGGGTAAGGCCGGTGAGCAGTTCTTC. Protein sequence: CASSRRGGKAGEQFF.

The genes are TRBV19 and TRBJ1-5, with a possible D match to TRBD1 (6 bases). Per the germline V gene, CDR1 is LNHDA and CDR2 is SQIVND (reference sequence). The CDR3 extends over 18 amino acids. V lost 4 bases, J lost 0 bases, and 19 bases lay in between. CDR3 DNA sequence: TGTGCCAGTAGTAAGGGGGGCGCCTCGGGGGTTAGCAATCAGCCCCAGCATTTT. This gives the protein CASSKGGASGVSNQPQHF.

The CDR3 DNA sequence: TGCGCCAGCAGTAGTGATCCGGGGACCACAGATACGCAGTATTTT. Translating it yields CASSSDPGTTDTQYF. The V gene is TRBV5-1, the J gene TRBJ2-3, with D perhaps being TRBD1 or TRBD2 (5 bases each). The germline gives CDR1 SGHRS, CDR2 YFSETQ. There are 15 residues in the CDR3. Trimming took off 5 bases at V and 2 bases at J, with 15 bases between the two ends.

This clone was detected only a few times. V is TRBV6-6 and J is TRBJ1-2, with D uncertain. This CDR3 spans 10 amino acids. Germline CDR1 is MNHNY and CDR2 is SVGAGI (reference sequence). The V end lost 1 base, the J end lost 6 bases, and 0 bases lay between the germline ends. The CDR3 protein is CASSYYGYTF. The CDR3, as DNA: TGTGCCAGCAGTTACTATGGCTACACCTTC.

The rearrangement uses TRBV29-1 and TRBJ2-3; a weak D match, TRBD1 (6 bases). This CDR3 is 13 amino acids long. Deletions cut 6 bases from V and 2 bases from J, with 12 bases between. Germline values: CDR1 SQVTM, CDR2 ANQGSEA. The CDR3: CSVPDRDTDTQYF. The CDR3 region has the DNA TGCAGCGTCCCGGACAGAGACACAGATACGCAGTATTTT.

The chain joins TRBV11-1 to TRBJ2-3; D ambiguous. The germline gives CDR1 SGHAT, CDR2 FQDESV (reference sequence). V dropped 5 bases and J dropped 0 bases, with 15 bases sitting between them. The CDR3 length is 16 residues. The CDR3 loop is CASSQRLKESTDTQYF. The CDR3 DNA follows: TGTGCCAGCAGCCAACGACTGAAAGAGAGCACAGATACGCAGTATTTT. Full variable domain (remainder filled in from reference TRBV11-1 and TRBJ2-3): EAEVAQSPRYKITEKSQAVAFWCDPISGHATLYWYRQILGQGPELLVQFQDESVVDDSQLPKDRFSAERLKGVDSTLKIQPAELGDSAMYLCASSQRLKESTDTQYFGPGTRLTVL.

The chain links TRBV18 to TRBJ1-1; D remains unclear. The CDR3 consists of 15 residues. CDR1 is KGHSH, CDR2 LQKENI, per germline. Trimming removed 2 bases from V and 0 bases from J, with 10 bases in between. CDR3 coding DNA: TGTGCCAGCTCACCAGGGCAGCGTTTGAACACTGAAGCTTTCTTT. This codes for CASSPGQRLNTEAFF.

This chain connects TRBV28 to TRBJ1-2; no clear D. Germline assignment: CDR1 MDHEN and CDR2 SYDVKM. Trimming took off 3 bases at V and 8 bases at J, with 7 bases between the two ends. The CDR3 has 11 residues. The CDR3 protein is CASSLGRGYTF. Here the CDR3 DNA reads TGTGCCAGCAGTTTGGGAAGGGGCTACACCTTC.

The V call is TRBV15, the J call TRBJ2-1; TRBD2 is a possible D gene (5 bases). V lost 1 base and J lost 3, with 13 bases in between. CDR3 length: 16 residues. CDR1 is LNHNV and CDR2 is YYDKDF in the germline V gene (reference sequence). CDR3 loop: CATSRGVIGVYNEQFF. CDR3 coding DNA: TGTGCCACCAGCAGAGGAGTTATCGGGGTCTACAATGAGCAGTTCTTC.

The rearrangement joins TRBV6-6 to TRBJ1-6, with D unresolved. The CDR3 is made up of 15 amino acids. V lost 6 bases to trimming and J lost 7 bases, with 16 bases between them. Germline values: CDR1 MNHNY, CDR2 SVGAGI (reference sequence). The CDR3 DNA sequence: TGTGCCAGCAGCTGGAGTAGTAAACCAAATTCACCCCTCCACTTT. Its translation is CASSWSSKPNSPLHF.

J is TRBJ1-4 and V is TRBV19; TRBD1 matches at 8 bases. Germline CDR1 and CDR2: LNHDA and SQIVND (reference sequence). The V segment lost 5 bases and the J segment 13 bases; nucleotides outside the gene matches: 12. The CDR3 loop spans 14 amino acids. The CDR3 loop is CASSGAGGFGRLFF. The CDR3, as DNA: TGTGCCAGTAGTGGGGCAGGGGGCTTTGGACGACTGTTTTTT.